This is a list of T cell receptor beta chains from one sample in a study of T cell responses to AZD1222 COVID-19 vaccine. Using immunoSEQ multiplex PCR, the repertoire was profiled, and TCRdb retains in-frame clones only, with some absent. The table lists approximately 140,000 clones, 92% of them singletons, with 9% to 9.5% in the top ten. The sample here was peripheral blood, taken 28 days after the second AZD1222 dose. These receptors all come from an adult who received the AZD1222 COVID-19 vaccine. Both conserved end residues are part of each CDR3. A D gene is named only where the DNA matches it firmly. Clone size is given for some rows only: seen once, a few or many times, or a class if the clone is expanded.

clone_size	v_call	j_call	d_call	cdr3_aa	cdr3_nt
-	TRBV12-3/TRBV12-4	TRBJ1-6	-	CASSFVNSPLHF	TGTGCCAGCAGTTTCGTTAATTCACCCCTCCACTTT
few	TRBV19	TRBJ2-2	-	CASHGETSTGELFF	TGTGCCAGTCATGGGGAGACCAGCACCGGGGAGCTGTTTTTT
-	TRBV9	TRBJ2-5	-	CASSVAGDPGETQYF	TGTGCCAGCAGCGTAGCGGGGGATCCAGGGGAGACCCAGTACTTC
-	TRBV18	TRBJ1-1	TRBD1	CASSPRQGSTEAFF	TGTGCCAGCTCACCGAGACAGGGCTCCACTGAAGCTTTCTTT
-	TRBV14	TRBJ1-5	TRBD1	CASSGQGVGQPQHF	TGTGCCAGCAGTGGACAGGGAGTGGGTCAGCCCCAGCATTTT
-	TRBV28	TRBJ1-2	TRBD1	CANWGQGYGYTF	TGTGCCAACTGGGGACAGGGGTATGGCTACACCTTC
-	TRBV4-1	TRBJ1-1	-	CASSQGVRTEAFF	TGCGCCAGCAGCCAAGGGGTGAGGACTGAAGCTTTCTTT
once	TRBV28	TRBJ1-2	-	CASSLFKGRTVTF	TGTGCCAGCAGTTTATTTAAGGGGAGGACGGTCACTTTC
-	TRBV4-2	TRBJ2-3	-	CASSKAEVADTQYF	TGTGCCAGCAGCAAAGCGGAGGTAGCAGATACGCAGTATTTT
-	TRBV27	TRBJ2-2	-	CASSLSRQHTGELFF	TGTGCCAGCAGTTTATCGCGACAGCACACCGGGGAGCTGTTTTTT
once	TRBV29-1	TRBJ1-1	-	CSVRLGTGNTEAFF	TGCAGCGTCCGACTAGGGACTGGGAACACTGAAGCTTTCTTT
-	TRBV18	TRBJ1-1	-	CASSPSQGNTEAFF	TGTGCCAGCTCACCCTCACAGGGGAACACTGAAGCTTTCTTT
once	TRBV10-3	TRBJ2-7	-	CAMGGGGVNEQYF	TGTGCCATGGGAGGGGGAGGGGTAAACGAGCAGTACTTC
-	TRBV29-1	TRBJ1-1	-	CSVEETQDTEAFF	TGCAGCGTTGAAGAGACACAGGACACTGAAGCTTTCTTT
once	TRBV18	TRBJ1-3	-	CASSPGVGPGNTIYF	TGTGCCAGCTCACCAGGAGTGGGCCCGGGAAACACCATATATTTT
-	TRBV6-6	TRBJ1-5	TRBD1	CASSYRQGSNQPQHF	TGTGCCAGCAGTTACCGACAGGGTAGCAATCAGCCCCAGCATTTT
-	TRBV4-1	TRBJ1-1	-	CASSQDLVEAFF	TGCGCCAGCAGCCAAGACCTGGTTGAAGCTTTCTTT
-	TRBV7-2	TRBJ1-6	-	CASGTYSSYNSPLHF	TGTGCCAGCGGAACATACAGCTCCTATAATTCACCCCTCCACTTT
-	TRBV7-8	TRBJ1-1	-	CASRRLGGNTEAFF	TGTGCCAGCAGGCGGCTAGGGGGGAACACTGAAGCTTTCTTT
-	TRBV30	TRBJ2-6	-	CAWKGRVLSGANVLTF	TGTGCCTGGAAGGGGAGAGTTCTCTCTGGGGCCAACGTCCTGACTTTC
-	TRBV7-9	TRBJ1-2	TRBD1	CASSSLGTGDYGYTF	TGTGCCAGCAGCTCTCTTGGGACAGGCGACTATGGCTACACCTTC
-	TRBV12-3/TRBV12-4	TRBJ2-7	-	CASSLSSTAEQYF	TGTGCCAGCAGTTTATCCTCCACGGCCGAGCAGTACTTC